Reported below is one T cell receptor (beta chain). This CDR3 contains 18 residues. Trimming removed 4 bases from V and 0 bases from J, with 16 bases in between. Per the germline V gene, CDR1 is LNHDA and CDR2 is SQIVND (reference sequence). Per the original data handling: Reference gene primer amplification yielded estimated nucleated cell counts. Sequencing was performed with immunoSEQ multiplex PCR; in TCRdb, only in-frame clones are kept and a portion is missing. The D gene and trimming were derived from the DNA, and the V and J assignments and clone size from that table. The sample has about 350,000 clones, approximately 86% seen once. These data come from a study of blood T cell repertoires in COVID-19. Study information: Researchers got acute and convalescent COVID-19 samples from the United States, Italy and Spain. In each case, the material was cDNA or gDNA derived from T cells, B-cell-depleted T cells, or PBMCs.

The chain links TRBV19 to TRBJ1-6; D is perhaps TRBD1 (6 bases). Sequencing was done on a sample of peripheral blood. This clonotype was sampled from a woman in her fifties or sixties with COVID-19, enrolled during active disease. The DNA for the CDR3 is TGTGCCAGTAGTAGGCCCTGGACAGCCAGCTCCTATAATTCACCCCTCCACTTT. Its protein product is CASSRPWTASSYNSPLHF.